The present T cell receptor (beta chain) was sequenced within a study of T cell repertoires in cytomegalovirus infection. Study as a whole: In public TCR beta signatures, there were indications of both CMV infection and matching HLA type.

TCRdb itself ran the reads through MiXCR, one entry per CDR3 protein. This table has under 300,000 distinct CDR3 sequences, 10% to 15% appearing once. This clonotype was counted ten times or more. Germline V lookup: CDR1 SGHVS, CDR2 FQNEAQ. Germline trimming cut 5 bases from V and 5 bases from J; bases unmatched to any gene: 7. There are 15 residues in the CDR3. The V gene is TRBV7-8, the J gene TRBJ2-1, with 9 nucleotides matching TRBD1. This clonotype originated in a human donor in good health (CMV status not recorded). Some clones in this sample may be carry-over from other donors' samples. Sequenced material: PBMCs. CDR3 region: CASSQPGTGHNEQFF. Written as DNA, the CDR3 is TGTGCCAGCAGCCAACCCGGGACAGGGCACAATGAGCAGTTCTTC.